This T cell receptor beta chain was sequenced during a study of cytomegalovirus exposure and HLA in healthy donors. The study's findings and limits: Most of the TCR beta V segments (in an earlier analysis) were productive either about 87% or about 30% of the time. In all likelihood, a cluster of highly shared sequence variants was a sequencing artifact. Among the CMV-associated chains, a few were confirmed in vitro as specific for CMV antigens.

The CDR3 contains 16 residues. Germline V CDR1 and CDR2: SGHVS, FQNEAQ. V lost 5 bases, J lost 6 bases, and 16 bases stayed unmatched. As regards this clone: Its antigen is not identified.

Despite likely unrecorded immune exposures, the donors were nominally healthy at the time of sampling. 13 Jbeta primers and 60 Vbeta primers were used for the PCR. The repertoire was sequenced with immunoSEQ multiplex PCR; TCRdb's copy has only in-frame clones and lacks some. Of around 140,000 clones listed, about 86% are singletons. This chain joins TRBV7-8 and TRBJ2-7, with 7 nucleotides matching TRBD2. This TCR was recovered from a woman aged 25 to 39 in good health and CMV-seronegative. The sequenced material came from PBMCs. The CDR3 region is CASSGYRDLAGIEQYF. As DNA, the CDR3 is TGTGCCAGCAGCGGGTACCGGGACTTAGCGGGTATCGAGCAGTACTTC.